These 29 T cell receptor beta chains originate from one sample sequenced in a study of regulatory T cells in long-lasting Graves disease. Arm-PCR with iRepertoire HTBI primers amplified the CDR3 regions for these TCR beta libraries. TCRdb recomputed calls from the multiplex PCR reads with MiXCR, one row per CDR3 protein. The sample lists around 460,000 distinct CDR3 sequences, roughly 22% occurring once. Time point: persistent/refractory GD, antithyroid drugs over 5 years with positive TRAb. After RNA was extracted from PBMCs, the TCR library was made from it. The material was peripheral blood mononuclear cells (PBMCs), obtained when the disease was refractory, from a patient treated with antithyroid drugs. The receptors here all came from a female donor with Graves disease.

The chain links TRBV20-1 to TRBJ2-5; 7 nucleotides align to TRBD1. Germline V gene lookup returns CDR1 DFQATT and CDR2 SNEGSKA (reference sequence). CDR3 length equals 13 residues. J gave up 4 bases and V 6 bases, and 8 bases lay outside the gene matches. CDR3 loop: CSATTGSPETQYF. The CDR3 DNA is TGCAGTGCAACGACAGGGTCCCCAGAGACCCAGTACTTC.

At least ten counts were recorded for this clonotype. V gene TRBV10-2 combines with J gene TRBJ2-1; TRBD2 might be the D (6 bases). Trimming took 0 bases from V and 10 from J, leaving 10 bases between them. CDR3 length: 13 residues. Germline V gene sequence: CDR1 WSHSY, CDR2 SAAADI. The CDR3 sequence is CASSESMGREQFF. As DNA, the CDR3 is TGCGCCAGCAGTGAGTCGATGGGGAGGGAGCAGTTCTTC.

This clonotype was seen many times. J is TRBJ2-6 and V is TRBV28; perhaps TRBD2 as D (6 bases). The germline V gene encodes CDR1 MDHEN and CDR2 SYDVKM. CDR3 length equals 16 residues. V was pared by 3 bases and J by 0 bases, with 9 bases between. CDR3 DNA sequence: TGTGCCAGCAGTTTCCCCGGGGGCTCTGGGGCCAACGTCCTGACTTTC. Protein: CASSFPGGSGANVLTF.

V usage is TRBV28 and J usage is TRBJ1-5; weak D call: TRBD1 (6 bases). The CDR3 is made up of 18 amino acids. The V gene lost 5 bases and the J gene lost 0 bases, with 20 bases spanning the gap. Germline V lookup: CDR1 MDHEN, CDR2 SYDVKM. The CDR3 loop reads CASSPGGRTGYSNQPQHF. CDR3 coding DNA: TGTGCCAGCAGTCCGGGGGGGCGCACGGGCTATAGCAATCAGCCCCAGCATTTT.

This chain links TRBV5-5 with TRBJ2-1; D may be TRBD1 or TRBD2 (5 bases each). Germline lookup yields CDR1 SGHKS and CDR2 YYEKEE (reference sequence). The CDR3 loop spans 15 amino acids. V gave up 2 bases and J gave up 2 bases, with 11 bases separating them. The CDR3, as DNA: TGTGCCAGCAGCTTTCAGGGAGTGACCTACAATGAGCAGTTCTTC. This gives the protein CASSFQGVTYNEQFF.

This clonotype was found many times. The CDR3 DNA follows: TGTGCCAGCAGCCAACGTCGGGACCAGACTAGAGGCTACGAGCAGTACTTC. Translated: CASSQRRDQTRGYEQYF. The V gene is TRBV7-2, the J gene TRBJ2-7; possible D gene TRBD2, 6 bases. V gave up 5 bases and J gave up 3 bases, with 23 bases separating them. Germline V gives CDR1 SGHTA, CDR2 FQGNSA. The CDR3 totals 17 residues.

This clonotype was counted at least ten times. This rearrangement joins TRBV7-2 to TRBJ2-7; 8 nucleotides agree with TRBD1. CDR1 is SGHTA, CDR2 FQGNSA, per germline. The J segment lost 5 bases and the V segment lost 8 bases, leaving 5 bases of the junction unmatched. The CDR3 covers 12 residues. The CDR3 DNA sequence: TGTGCCAGCGGGCAGGGGGCTCACGAGCAGTACTTC. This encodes CASGQGAHEQYF.

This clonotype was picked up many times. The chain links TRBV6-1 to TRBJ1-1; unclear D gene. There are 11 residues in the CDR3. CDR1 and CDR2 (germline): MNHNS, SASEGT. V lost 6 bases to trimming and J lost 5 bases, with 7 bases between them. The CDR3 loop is CASSRLTEAFF. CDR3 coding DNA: TGTGCCAGCAGCAGATTAACTGAAGCTTTCTTT.

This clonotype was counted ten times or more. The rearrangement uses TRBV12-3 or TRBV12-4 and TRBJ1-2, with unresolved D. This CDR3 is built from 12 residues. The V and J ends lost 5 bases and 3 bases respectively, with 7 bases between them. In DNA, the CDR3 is TGTGCCAGCAGTGGTTTGGACTATGGCTACACCTTC. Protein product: CASSGLDYGYTF.

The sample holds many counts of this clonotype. Here the CDR3 DNA reads TGTGCCAGCAGCCATTCGGACAGGGCGGATGGCTACACCTTC. Its translation: CASSHSDRADGYTF. V usage is TRBV7-9 and J usage is TRBJ1-2; 8 bases agree with TRBD1. There are 14 residues in the CDR3. The V segment lost 5 bases and the J segment 6 bases; nucleotides outside the gene matches: 8. Germline V gene sequence: CDR1 SEHNR, CDR2 FQNEAQ (reference sequence). Using reference TRBV7-9 and TRBJ1-2 for the parts outside the CDR3, the full variable domain is DTGVSQNPRHKITKRGQNVTFRCDPISEHNRLYWYRQTLGQGPEFLTYFQNEAQLEKSRLLSDRFSAERPKGSFSTLEIQRTEQGDSAMYLCASSHSDRADGYTFGSGTRLTVV.

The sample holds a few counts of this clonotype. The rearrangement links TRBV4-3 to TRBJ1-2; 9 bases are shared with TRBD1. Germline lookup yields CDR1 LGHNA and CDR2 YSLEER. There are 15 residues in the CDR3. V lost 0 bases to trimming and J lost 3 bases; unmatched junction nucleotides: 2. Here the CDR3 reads CASSQEWTGDYGYTF. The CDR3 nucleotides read TGCGCCAGCAGCCAAGAGTGGACAGGGGACTATGGCTACACCTTC.

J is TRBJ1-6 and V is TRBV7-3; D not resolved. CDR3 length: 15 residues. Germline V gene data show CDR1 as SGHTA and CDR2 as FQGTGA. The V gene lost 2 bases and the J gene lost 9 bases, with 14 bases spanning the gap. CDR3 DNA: TGTGCCAGCAGCTTATCTGGGCCCCAGAGTTCACCCCTCCACTTT. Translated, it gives CASSLSGPQSSPLHF.

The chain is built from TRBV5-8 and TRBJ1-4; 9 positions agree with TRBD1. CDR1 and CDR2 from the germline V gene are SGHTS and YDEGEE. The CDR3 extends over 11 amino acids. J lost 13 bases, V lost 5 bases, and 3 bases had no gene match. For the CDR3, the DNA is TGTGCCAGCAGGGACAGGGGAGGACTGTTTTTT. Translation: CASRDRGGLFF.

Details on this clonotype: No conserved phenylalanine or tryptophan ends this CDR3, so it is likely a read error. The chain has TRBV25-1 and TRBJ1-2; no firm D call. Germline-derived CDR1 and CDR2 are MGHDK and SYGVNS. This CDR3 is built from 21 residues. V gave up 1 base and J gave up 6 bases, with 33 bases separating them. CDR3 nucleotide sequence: TGTGCCAGCAGTGAATCCGTCCGGACCGCGAGTACTCTCTACCCCGGCGATGGCTACACCCTC. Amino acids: CASSESVRTASTLYPGDGYTL.

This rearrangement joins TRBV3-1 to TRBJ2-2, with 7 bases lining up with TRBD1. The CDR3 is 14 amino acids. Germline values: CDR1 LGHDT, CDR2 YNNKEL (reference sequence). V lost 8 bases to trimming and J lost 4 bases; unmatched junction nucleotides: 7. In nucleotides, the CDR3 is TGTGCCAGCCGACAGGGATTCAGCACCGGGGAGCTGTTTTTT. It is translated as CASRQGFSTGELFF.

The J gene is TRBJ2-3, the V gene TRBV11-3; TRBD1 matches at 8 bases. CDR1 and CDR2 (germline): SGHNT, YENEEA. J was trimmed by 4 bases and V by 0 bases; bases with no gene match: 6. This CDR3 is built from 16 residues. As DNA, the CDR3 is TGTGCCAGCAGCTTAGATCTTTTACAGGGGGCAGATACGCAGTATTTT. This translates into CASSLDLLQGADTQYF.

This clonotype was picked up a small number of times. In nucleotides, the CDR3 is TGTGCCATCAGTGAGTCATGGCAGATCTATGGCTACACCTTC. Translation gives CAISESWQIYGYTF. The gene calls are TRBV10-3 and TRBJ1-2; D gene unclear. The germline V and J ends were trimmed by 0 bases and 4 bases, with 9 bases remaining between them. The CDR3 totals 14 residues. CDR1 and CDR2 (germline): ENHRY, SYGVKD.

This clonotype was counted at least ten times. This CDR3 is CASSGSMAGQYF. The CDR3 nucleotides read TGTGCCAGCAGTGGCTCCATGGCGGGACAGTACTTC. The V and J genes are TRBV6-1 and TRBJ2-7; maybe TRBD2 (6 bases). In germline, CDR1 is MNHNS, CDR2 SASEGT. The CDR3 has 12 residues. Trimming removed 4 bases from V and 10 bases from J, with 14 bases in between.

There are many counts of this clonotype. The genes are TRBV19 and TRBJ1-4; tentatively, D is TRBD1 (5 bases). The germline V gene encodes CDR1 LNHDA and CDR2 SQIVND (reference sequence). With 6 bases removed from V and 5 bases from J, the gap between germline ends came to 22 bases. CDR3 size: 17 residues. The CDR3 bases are TGTGCCAGTAGGTACGGACACAATGAAATGGGGAATGAAAAACTGTTTTTT. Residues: CASRYGHNEMGNEKLFF.

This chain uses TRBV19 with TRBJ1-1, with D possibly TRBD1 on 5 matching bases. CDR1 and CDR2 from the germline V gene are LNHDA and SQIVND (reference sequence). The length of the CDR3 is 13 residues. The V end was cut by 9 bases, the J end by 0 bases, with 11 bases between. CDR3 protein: CASTTAMNTEAFF. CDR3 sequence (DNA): TGTGCCAGCACGACAGCCATGAACACTGAAGCTTTCTTT.

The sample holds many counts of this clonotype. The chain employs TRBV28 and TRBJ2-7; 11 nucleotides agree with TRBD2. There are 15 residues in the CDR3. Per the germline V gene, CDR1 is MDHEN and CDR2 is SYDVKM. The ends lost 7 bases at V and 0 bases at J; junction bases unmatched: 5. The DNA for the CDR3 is TGTGCCAGCATTCGTAGCGGGGGGGGCTCCTACGAGCAGTACTTC. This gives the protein CASIRSGGGSYEQYF.

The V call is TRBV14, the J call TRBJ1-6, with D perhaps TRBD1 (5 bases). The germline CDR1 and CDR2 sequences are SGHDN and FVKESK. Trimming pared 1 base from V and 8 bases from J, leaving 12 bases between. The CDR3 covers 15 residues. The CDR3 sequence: CASSQGSGWDSPLHF. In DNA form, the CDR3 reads TGTGCCAGCAGCCAAGGTTCAGGGTGGGATTCACCCCTCCACTTT.

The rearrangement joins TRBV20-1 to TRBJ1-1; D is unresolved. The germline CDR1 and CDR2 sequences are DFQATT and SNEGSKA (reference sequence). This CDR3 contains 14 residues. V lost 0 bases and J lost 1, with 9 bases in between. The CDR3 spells CSARDPGPNTEAFF. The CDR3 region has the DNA TGCAGTGCTAGAGACCCAGGTCCGAACACTGAAGCTTTCTTT.

The CDR3 DNA reads as TGTGCCATCAACCAGGGAAAAGATGAGACCCAGTACTTC. Protein sequence: CAINQGKDETQYF. The chain links TRBV10-3 to TRBJ2-5; D may be TRBD1 (5 bases). Germline CDR1 reads ENHRY; CDR2 reads SYGVKD. CDR3 size: 13 residues. Trimming left V 7 bases short and J 5 bases short, with 14 bases between.

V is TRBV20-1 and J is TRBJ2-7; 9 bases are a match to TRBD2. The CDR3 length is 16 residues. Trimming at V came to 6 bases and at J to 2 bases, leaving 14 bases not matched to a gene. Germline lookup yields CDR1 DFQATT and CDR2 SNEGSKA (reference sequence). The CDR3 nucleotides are TGCAGTGCCAGCAATCCAACTAGCGGGTTCGCCTACGAGCAGTACTTC. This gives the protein CSASNPTSGFAYEQYF.

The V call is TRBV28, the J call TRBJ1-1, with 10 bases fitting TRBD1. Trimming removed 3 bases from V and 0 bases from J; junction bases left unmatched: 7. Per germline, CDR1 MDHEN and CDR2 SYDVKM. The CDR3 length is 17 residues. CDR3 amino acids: CASSFPRTGGMNTEAFF. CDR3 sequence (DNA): TGTGCCAGCAGTTTTCCCCGGACAGGGGGGATGAACACTGAAGCTTTCTTT.

The CDR3 reads CASSQGLWTVSGRADYEQYF. The CDR3, as DNA: TGTGCCAGCAGCCAAGGCCTATGGACGGTCAGCGGGAGGGCCGATTACGAGCAGTACTTC. The chain joins TRBV4-2 to TRBJ2-7, with 10 bases identical to TRBD2. V lost 1 base, J lost 4 bases, and 19 bases stayed unmatched. This CDR3 region has 20 residues. Germline V gene data show CDR1 as LGHNA and CDR2 as YNFKEQ.

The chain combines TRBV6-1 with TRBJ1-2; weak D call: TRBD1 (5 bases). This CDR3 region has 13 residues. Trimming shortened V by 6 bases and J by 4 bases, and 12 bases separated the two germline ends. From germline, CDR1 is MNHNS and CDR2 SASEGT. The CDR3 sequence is CASSPEGIYGYTF. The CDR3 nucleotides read TGTGCCAGCAGCCCCGAGGGGATCTATGGCTACACCTTC.

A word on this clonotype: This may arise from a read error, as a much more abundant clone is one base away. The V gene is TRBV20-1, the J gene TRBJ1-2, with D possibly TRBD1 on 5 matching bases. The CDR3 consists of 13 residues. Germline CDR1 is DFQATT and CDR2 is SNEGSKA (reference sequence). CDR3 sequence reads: CSARYRFGYDYTF. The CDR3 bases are TGCAGTGCTAGATACAGGTTCGGCTATGACTACACCTTC.